The rows below give T cell receptor beta chains drawn from one sample of a study of cytomegalovirus exposure and HLA in healthy donors. Some clones are missing from TCRdb's copy, which holds only in-frame ones; the method was immunoSEQ multiplex PCR. Here the sample spans roughly 100,000 clones, about a tenth being singletons. The material sequenced was PBMCs. All receptors come from a man aged 50 to 60 in good health and CMV-seropositive. The CDR3 runs from the conserved cysteine through the conserved F or W. The D gene is left open where the match is weak. Expanded clones are given a class, and other clones once, few, many or no size at all.

v_gene: TRBV5-1
abundance: NA
j_gene: TRBJ1-5
d_gene: TRBD1
len: 15
CDR3nt: TGCGCCAGCAGCCCAGGACAGGGGATAGGTCAGCCCCAGCATTTT
CDR3aa: CASSPGQGIGQPQHF

v_gene: TRBV28
abundance: NA
j_gene: TRBJ1-5
d_gene: NA
len: 14
CDR3nt: TGTGCCAGCAGTATCATCCGACAAGGCCAGCCCCAGCATTTT
CDR3aa: CASSIIRQGQPQHF

v_gene: TRBV9
abundance: few
j_gene: TRBJ2-5
d_gene: TRBD1
len: 13
CDR3nt: TGTGCCAGCAGCCCGACAGGGGCGGAGACCCAGTACTTC
CDR3aa: CASSPTGAETQYF

v_gene: TRBV4-1
abundance: few
j_gene: TRBJ2-1
d_gene: NA
len: 16
CDR3nt: TGCGCCAGCAGCCAAGCAGTCCTAGAGGTCTACAATGAGCAGTTCTTC
CDR3aa: CASSQAVLEVYNEQFF

v_gene: TRBV25-1
abundance: few
j_gene: TRBJ1-2
d_gene: NA
len: 11
CDR3nt: TGTGCCACCAAGAGCCGGGATGGCTACACCTTC
CDR3aa: CATKSRDGYTF

v_gene: TRBV7-9
abundance: few
j_gene: TRBJ1-2
d_gene: NA
len: 18
CDR3nt: TGTGCCAGCAGCTTACTTTCGTTCTGGGGGCTTACTAACTATGGCTACACCTTC
CDR3aa: CASSLLSFWGLTNYGYTF

v_gene: TRBV6-5
abundance: few
j_gene: TRBJ2-1
d_gene: TRBD1
len: 14
CDR3nt: TGTGCCAGCAGTTACTCCCAGGGGGAGCGACAGCAGTTCTTC
CDR3aa: CASSYSQGERQQFF

v_gene: TRBV7-7
abundance: NA
j_gene: TRBJ2-3
d_gene: NA
len: 15
CDR3nt: TGTGCTAGCAGCTTAGCGGAGGGAGGCACAGATACGCAGTATTTT
CDR3aa: CASSLAEGGTDTQYF

v_gene: TRBV27
abundance: NA
j_gene: TRBJ1-1
d_gene: NA
len: 14
CDR3nt: TGTGCCAGCAGTCTCTACTCCGGGAACACTGAAGCTTTCTTT
CDR3aa: CASSLYSGNTEAFF

v_gene: TRBV30
abundance: NA
j_gene: TRBJ2-1
d_gene: TRBD2
len: 18
CDR3nt: TGTGCCTGGAGTGTAACCCAGCTAGCGGATAACTCCTACAATGAGCAGTTCTTC
CDR3aa: CAWSVTQLADNSYNEQFF

v_gene: TRBV4-3
abundance: few
j_gene: TRBJ2-1
d_gene: TRBD2
len: 19
CDR3nt: TGCGCCAGCAGCCAAGCAAGGACTAGCGGGAGTTCGGCCTACAATGAGCAGTTCTTC
CDR3aa: CASSQARTSGSSAYNEQFF

v_gene: TRBV29-1
abundance: NA
j_gene: TRBJ2-7
d_gene: TRBD2
len: 14
CDR3nt: TGCAGCGTTACGGGAGGCAGGGCCTCCTACGAGCAGTACTTC
CDR3aa: CSVTGGRASYEQYF

v_gene: TRBV5-4
abundance: few
j_gene: TRBJ1-1
d_gene: TRBD1
len: 14
CDR3nt: TGTGCCAGCAGCTTAGGACAGGGGACCACTGAAGCTTTCTTT
CDR3aa: CASSLGQGTTEAFF

v_gene: TRBV28
abundance: NA
j_gene: TRBJ1-5
d_gene: NA
len: 15
CDR3nt: TGTGCCAGCAGCCTACAGGGCTTGGGCAATCAGCCCCAGCATTTT
CDR3aa: CASSLQGLGNQPQHF

v_gene: TRBV18
abundance: few
j_gene: TRBJ1-5
d_gene: TRBD1
len: 15
CDR3nt: TGTGCCAGCTCATTCTATGACAGGGTAGATCAGCCCCAGCATTTT
CDR3aa: CASSFYDRVDQPQHF

v_gene: TRBV27
abundance: many
j_gene: TRBJ2-7
d_gene: TRBD2
len: 15
CDR3nt: TGTGCCAGCACCGGACTAGCGGGAGGCTCCTACGAGCAGTACTTC
CDR3aa: CASTGLAGGSYEQYF

v_gene: TRBV10-1
abundance: few
j_gene: TRBJ2-3
d_gene: NA
len: 14
CDR3nt: TGCGCCAGCACGGATGCGGCTGACACAGATACGCAGTATTTT
CDR3aa: CASTDAADTDTQYF

v_gene: TRBV2
abundance: NA
j_gene: TRBJ2-1
d_gene: TRBD1
len: 13
CDR3nt: TGTGCCAGCGGATGGACAGGGCGGAATGAGCAGTTCTTC
CDR3aa: CASGWTGRNEQFF

v_gene: TRBV6-6
abundance: NA
j_gene: TRBJ1-3
d_gene: TRBD1
len: 15
CDR3nt: TGTGCCAGCAGTTACGGACAGGGGGCAAGATACACCATATATTTT
CDR3aa: CASSYGQGARYTIYF

v_gene: TRBV5-1
abundance: few
j_gene: TRBJ2-3
d_gene: TRBD2
len: 16
CDR3nt: TGCGCCAGCAGCCCGTTAGCGGGAGGGAGGGCAGATACGCAGTATTTT
CDR3aa: CASSPLAGGRADTQYF